This record looks at one T cell receptor beta chain sequence and its context. Its antigen is not known. Diagnoses were established using clinical symptoms, serum thyroxine and TRAb, thyroid ultrasound and orbital computed tomography. The V gene lost 1 base and the J gene lost 7 bases, with 10 bases spanning the gap. The germline V gene encodes CDR1 LGHDT and CDR2 YNNKEL (reference sequence). This CDR3 is built from 13 residues. The record originates from a study of T cells in Graves' hyperthyroidism and ophthalmopathy. Overall study results and limits: Ophthalmopathy was told apart from stable hyperthyroidism by a 13 V-J model.

Amplification of TCR beta CDR3 regions was performed using RNA transcripts as template. HTBI primers were employed in a first-round RT-PCR of the TCR CDR3. TCRdb passed the multiplex PCR reads through MiXCR, listing each CDR3 protein once. The table records about 640,000 distinct CDR3 sequences, more than 20% of them present only once. V is TRBV3-1 and J is TRBJ1-2, with D perhaps matching TRBD1 (5 bases). The receptor's source is a man younger than 45 with Graves' ophthalmopathy. The sample comprised blood. CDR3 coding DNA: TGTGCCAGCAGCCAAGTACTGGGGCCTGGCTACACCTTC. Translation gives CASSQVLGPGYTF.